Reported below is one T cell receptor (beta chain). Its specificity is unknown. The time point was: blood 2 weeks post-SBRT. Noted treatment: 15 Gy SBRT to primary tumor, nephrectomy 4 weeks later. Radiation-treated patients gave blood at baseline, week 2 and week 4. The data were obtained in a study of radiation and T cells in renal cell carcinoma. As for the study in general: Nephrectomy followed 15 Gy stereotactic body radiation by 4 weeks.

Study-wide results and caveats: In blood, top tumor clones expanded by 2 weeks, shrinking by 4.

Clones were sequenced by immunoSEQ multiplex PCR, and TCRdb holds only the in-frame ones, with some missing. The table records more than 95,000 clones, about four fifths of them present only once. The TCR originated in a middle-aged man with renal cell carcinoma. Sequenced here: blood, sampled from a patient whose treatment included radiotherapy and nephrectomy.

The CDR3 here is CASSLGGTRTQAFF. The CDR3 DNA follows: TGTGCCAGCAGCTTAGGTGGTACCCGTACGCAAGCTTTCTTT. The rearrangement uses TRBV7-2 and TRBJ1-1; D ambiguous. The CDR3 runs to 14 residues. Germline V CDR1 and CDR2: SGHTA, FQGNSA. V was clipped by 1 base and J by 9 bases, with 15 bases between them. Supplemented by reference TRBV7-2 and TRBJ1-1, the full variable domain reads GAGVSQSPSNKVTEKGKDVELRCDPISGHTALYWYRQSLGQGLEFLIYFQGNSAPDKSGLPSDRFSAERTGGSVSTLTIQRTQQEDSAVYLCASSLGGTRTQAFFGQGTRLTVV.